The clone carrying this T cell receptor (beta chain) was counted between two and nine times. These data belong to a study of response to subunit inactivated influenza vaccine. TCRdb redid the calling of the RT-PCR reads with MiXCR, one entry per CDR3 protein. The repertoire holds some 550,000 distinct CDR3 sequences, with around a quarter as singletons. Trimming cost V 1 base and J 5 bases, with 11 bases left between them. The CDR3 extends over 14 amino acids. The data also belong to a second study, concerning T cells expressing NK-cell markers. That source reports: As the method of synthesis, 5'RACE template switching with UMIs yielded TCR beta cDNA. In sorted CD3+CD56+NKG2C+, CD3+CD56+NKG2C- and CD3+CD56-NKG2C+ T cells, TCR beta repertoires were obtained. Sequenced donors, eight in total, included seven who were HCMV-seropositive and one who was seronegative. 1.0-7.0% of CD8+ T cells in about six donors belonged to dominant NKG2C+ clonotypes. HCMV specificity of the expanded NKG2C+ T cell clones was not established.

This chain uses TRBV12-3 or TRBV12-4 with TRBJ2-5; tentatively, D is TRBD2 (5 bases). This TCR was sampled from a man between 50 and 59 years old who received an inactivated influenza vaccine. Specimen: CD4+ T cells sorted from PBMCs, collected about 13 days after vaccination. The CDR3 DNA sequence: TGTGCCAGCAGTTTAGGTACTAGTAGGGAGACCCAGTACTTC. This codes for CASSLGTSRETQYF.